The clone carrying this T cell receptor beta chain showed up just a few times. No antigen is known for it. CDR1 MNHEY and CDR2 SMNVEV come from the germline V gene (reference sequence). Trimming took 8 bases from V and 7 from J; bases not matched to a gene: 11. The CDR3 runs 15 residues. The data originate from a study of identical twins. Study-wide results and caveats: Fewer insertions characterized abundant cord blood beta clonotypes, whereas memory repertoires showed none. It was possible that invariant MAIT and iNKT cells partly confounded the zero-insertion analyses. Weaker excess sharing between twins was seen in beta out-of-frame sequences.

TCRdb passed the 5' RACE reads through MiXCR, listing each CDR3 protein once. The data show some 330,000 distinct CDR3 sequences, 8.5% to 10% seen once. There were only healthy Caucasians among the donors. The sequencing sample was made of naive T cells sorted from blood. The sequence was obtained from a woman between 50 and 59 years old in good health. This chain joins TRBV27 and TRBJ2-1, with 10 bases matching TRBD2. The CDR3 spells CASGLTSGNDNEQFF. In DNA form, the CDR3 reads TGTGCCAGCGGGTTAACTAGCGGGAATGATAATGAGCAGTTCTTC.